One and the same sample provided the 6 T cell receptor beta chains below, sequenced in a study of early T cells in non-severe SARS-CoV-2 infection. TCRdb analysed the 5' RACE reads with MiXCR anew, one entry per CDR3 protein. The sample shows about 53,000 distinct CDR3 sequences, more than 10% of them seen only once. Sequences were derived from whole blood, sampled at baseline. Receptors originate from an adult who was a healthcare worker with PCR-confirmed SARS-CoV-2 infection or an uninfected control (not recorded which).

This clonotype was found a few times. The rearrangement links TRBV28 to TRBJ1-5, with a weak D call TRBD1 (6 bases). V lost 2 bases and J lost 4, with 12 bases in between. The CDR3 totals 15 residues. The germline gives CDR1 MDHEN, CDR2 SYDVKM. The CDR3 DNA reads as TGTGCCAGCAGTTTAGCAGGGGAGAGGAATCAGCCCCAGCATTTT. It encodes CASSLAGERNQPQHF.

This clonotype was observed a handful of times. DNA of the CDR3: TGCGCCAGCAGCTTGGCAGGGGAAGGTGCGGGCTACACCTTC. Encoded protein: CASSLAGEGAGYTF. The chain links TRBV5-1 to TRBJ1-2, with D possibly TRBD1 on 6 matching bases. V was pared by 0 bases and J by 8 bases, with 14 bases between. The CDR3 consists of 14 residues. Germline loops: CDR1 SGHRS, CDR2 YFSETQ.

This clonotype was observed at least ten times. The genes are TRBV27 and TRBJ2-1; a possible D gene is TRBD2 (6 bases). CDR1 MNHEY and CDR2 SMNVEV come from the germline V gene (reference sequence). Trimming stripped 3 bases from V and 9 bases from J, with 15 bases between. The CDR3 is 14 residues long. The CDR3 region is CASSFLTRGSEQFF. The CDR3, as DNA: TGTGCCAGCAGTTTCTTGACTAGAGGCAGTGAGCAGTTCTTC.

A few counts support this clonotype. The genes are TRBV6-1 and TRBJ2-5, with TRBD2 identical over 7 bases. Germline trimming cut 5 bases from V and 4 bases from J; bases unmatched to any gene: 10. Germline CDR1 is MNHNS and CDR2 is SASEGT. There are 15 residues in the CDR3. CDR3 DNA sequence: TGTGCCAGCAGTAGGCGGGCGGGAGAGCCAGAGACCCAGTACTTC. This gives the protein CASSRRAGEPETQYF.

This clonotype was observed a single time. Since a much larger clone is just one base distant, this may be a read error. This rearrangement joins TRBV7-8 to TRBJ2-7; 9 bases fit TRBD2. CDR1 is SGHVS and CDR2 is FQNEAQ in the germline V gene. V was pared by 4 bases and J by 7 bases, with 11 bases of the junction left unmatched. The CDR3 is 15 residues long. The CDR3: CASSSGIAGESEQYF. The CDR3, as DNA: TGTGCCAGCAGCTCAGGGATAGCGGGAGAAAGTGAGCAGTACTTC.

This clonotype has only a few counts. The gene calls are TRBV7-2 and TRBJ2-3; 10 nucleotides agree with TRBD2. Germline V CDR1 and CDR2: SGHTA, FQGNSA. Losses at the gene ends were 6 bases for V and 5 bases for J; bases not matched to a gene: 5. The CDR3 contains 14 residues. CDR3 residues: CASSRSGRVDTQYF. As DNA, the CDR3 is TGTGCCAGCAGTAGAAGCGGGAGGGTAGATACGCAGTATTTT.